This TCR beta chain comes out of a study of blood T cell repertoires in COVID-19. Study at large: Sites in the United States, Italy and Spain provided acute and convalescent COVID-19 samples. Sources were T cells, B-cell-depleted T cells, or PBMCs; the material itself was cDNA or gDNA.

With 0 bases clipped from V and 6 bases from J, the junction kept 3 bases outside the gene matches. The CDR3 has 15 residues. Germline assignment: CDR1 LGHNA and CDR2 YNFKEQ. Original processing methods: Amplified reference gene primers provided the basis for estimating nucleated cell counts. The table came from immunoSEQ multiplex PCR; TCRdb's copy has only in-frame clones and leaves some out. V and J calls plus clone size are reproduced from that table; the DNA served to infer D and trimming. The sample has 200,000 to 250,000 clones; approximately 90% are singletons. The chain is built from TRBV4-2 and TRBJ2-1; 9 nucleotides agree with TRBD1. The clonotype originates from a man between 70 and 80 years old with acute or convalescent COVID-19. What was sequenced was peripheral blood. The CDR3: CASSQEGQGVNEQFF. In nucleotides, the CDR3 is TGTGCCAGCAGCCAAGAGGGACAGGGAGTCAATGAGCAGTTCTTC.